Given below is one T cell receptor (beta chain) in context. This record comes from a study of blood T cell repertoires in COVID-19. With 4 bases clipped from V and 0 bases from J, the junction kept 6 bases outside the gene matches. CDR1 and CDR2 (germline): LNHDA, SQIVND (reference sequence). The CDR3 totals 16 residues. The protocol was immunoSEQ multiplex PCR, while the TCRdb copy is restricted to in-frame clones and leaves out a portion. Found here are some 140,000 clones, around 81% of them singletons; the top ten hold 10% to 14%. The clonotype was recovered from a human donor in a cohort sampled during active COVID-19. The chain employs TRBV19 and TRBJ1-1; 9 bases align to TRBD1. The sample was peripheral blood. CDR3 coding DNA: TGTGCCAGTAGTAAAACAGGGGGCGGCATGAACACTGAAGCTTTCTTT. Protein: CASSKTGGGMNTEAFF.